One and the same sample provided the 10 T cell receptor beta chains below, sequenced in a study of blood T cell repertoires in COVID-19. Only in-frame clones appear in the TCRdb table, and some are missing; sequencing was by immunoSEQ multiplex PCR. The sample lists around 500,000 clones, around 85% occurring once. Material for sequencing was peripheral blood. The receptors shown here come from a human donor in a cohort sampled during active COVID-19.

The chain joins TRBV5-6 to TRBJ2-3, with a possible D match to TRBD2 (7 bases). The CDR3 length is 17 residues. CDR1 and CDR2 from the germline V gene are SGHDT and YYEEEE. V was shortened by 4 bases and J by 4 bases, with 22 bases between the two germline ends. CDR3 in amino acids: CASSLRGAGVVADTQYF. Here the CDR3 DNA reads TGTGCCAGCAGCCTCAGGGGTGCGGGAGTGGTTGCAGATACGCAGTATTTT.

The chain uses TRBV18 and TRBJ2-1; 9 positions match TRBD2. This CDR3 region has 15 residues. V shed 1 base, J shed 8 bases, and the junction held 6 bases outside the gene matches. Germline assignment: CDR1 KGHSH and CDR2 LQKENI. This CDR3 reads CASSPLAGGPHEQFF. The CDR3 DNA reads TGTGCCAGCTCACCACTGGCGGGAGGGCCCCATGAGCAGTTCTTC.

The chain is built from TRBV28 and TRBJ2-3, with 11 bases fitting TRBD1. The length of the CDR3 is 15 residues. V lost 4 bases and J lost 6; bases outside the gene matches: 6. The germline V gene encodes CDR1 MDHEN and CDR2 SYDVKM. The CDR3 is CASSWGQGGKDTQYF. CDR3 DNA: TGTGCCAGCAGTTGGGGACAGGGGGGAAAGGATACGCAGTATTTT.

The DNA of the CDR3 is TGTGCCAGCTCGGGGCTAGCGGGAGGAAGGGGCGTCACAGATACGCAGTATTTT. Translating gives CASSGLAGGRGVTDTQYF. The chain has TRBV27 and TRBJ2-3, with 11 nucleotides matching TRBD2. The CDR3 sequence is 18 residues long. Per the germline V gene, CDR1 is MNHEY and CDR2 is SMNVEV (reference sequence). The junction had 15 bases not matched to a gene; V was cut back by 8 bases and J by 2 bases.

The rearrangement links TRBV19 to TRBJ1-1; D is unresolved. The length of the CDR3 is 11 residues. V was clipped by 5 bases and J by 1 base, with 2 bases between them. Germline CDR1 reads LNHDA; CDR2 reads SQIVND (reference sequence). The CDR3 region is CASSRNTEAFF. The CDR3 DNA reads TGTGCCAGTAGTCGGAACACTGAAGCTTTCTTT.

The chain is built from TRBV28 and TRBJ1-6, with TRBD1 identical over 7 bases. Germline trimming cut 5 bases from V and 9 bases from J; bases unmatched to any gene: 10. CDR3 length equals 15 residues. Germline CDR1 reads MDHEN; CDR2 reads SYDVKM. The CDR3: CASSLARQGGSPLHF. CDR3 sequence (DNA): TGTGCCAGCAGTCTAGCCCGACAGGGTGGTTCACCCCTCCACTTT.

On this clone itself: The sample carries other DNA sequences with the same CDR3. The rearrangement uses TRBV9 and TRBJ2-7, with D possibly being TRBD2 (6 bases). V shed 0 bases and J shed 2 bases, with 9 bases lying between them. This CDR3 has 14 amino acids. From germline, CDR1 is SGDLS and CDR2 YYNGEE. In DNA form, the CDR3 reads TGTGCCAGCAGCGTAGGTGGAGGGACCTACGAGCAGTACTTC. It translates to CASSVGGGTYEQYF.

The rearrangement uses TRBV28 and TRBJ1-2; TRBD1 matches 8 bases. Germline-derived CDR1 and CDR2 are MDHEN and SYDVKM. With 6 bases clipped from V and 3 bases from J, the junction kept 9 bases outside the gene matches. The CDR3 covers 15 residues. The CDR3 spells CASSLTGGSYYGYTF. The CDR3 bases are TGTGCCAGCAGCCTTACAGGGGGGAGTTACTATGGCTACACCTTC.

The genes are TRBV13 and TRBJ2-7; D is unresolved. V was pared by 3 bases and J by 3 bases, with 9 bases between. Germline V gene sequence: CDR1 PRHDT, CDR2 FYEKMQ (reference sequence). The CDR3 totals 13 residues. This CDR3 is CASSLGRNYEQYF. DNA of the CDR3: TGTGCCAGCAGCTTGGGCAGGAACTACGAGCAGTACTTC.

J is TRBJ2-3 and V is TRBV19; TRBD2 is a possible D gene (7 bases). The CDR3 spans 13 residues. Trimming left V 10 bases short and J 0 bases short, with 11 bases between. The germline V gene encodes CDR1 LNHDA and CDR2 SQIVND (reference sequence). CDR3 nucleotides: TGTGCCATTGGGGGGGGCAGCACAGATACGCAGTATTTT. Amino acid sequence: CAIGGGSTDTQYF.